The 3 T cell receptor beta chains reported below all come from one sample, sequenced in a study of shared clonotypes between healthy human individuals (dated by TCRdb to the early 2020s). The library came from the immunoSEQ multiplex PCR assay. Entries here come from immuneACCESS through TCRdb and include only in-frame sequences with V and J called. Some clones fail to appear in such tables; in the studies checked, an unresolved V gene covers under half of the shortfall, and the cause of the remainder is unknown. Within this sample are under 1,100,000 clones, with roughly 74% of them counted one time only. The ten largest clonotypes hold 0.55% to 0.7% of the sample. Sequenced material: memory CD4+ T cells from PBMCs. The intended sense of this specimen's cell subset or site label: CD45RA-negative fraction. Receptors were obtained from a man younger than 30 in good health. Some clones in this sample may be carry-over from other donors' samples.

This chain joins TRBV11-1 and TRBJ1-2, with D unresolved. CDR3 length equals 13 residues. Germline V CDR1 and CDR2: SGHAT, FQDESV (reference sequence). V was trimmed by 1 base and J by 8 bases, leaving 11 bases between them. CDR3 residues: CASSLDGGSGYTF. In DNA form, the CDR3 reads TGTGCCAGCAGCTTAGATGGTGGGTCGGGCTACACCTTC.

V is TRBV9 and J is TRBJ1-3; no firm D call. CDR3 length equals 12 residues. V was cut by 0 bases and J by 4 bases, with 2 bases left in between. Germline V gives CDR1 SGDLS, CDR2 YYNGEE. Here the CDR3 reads CASSVDGNTIYF. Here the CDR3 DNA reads TGTGCCAGCAGCGTAGACGGAAACACCATATATTTT.

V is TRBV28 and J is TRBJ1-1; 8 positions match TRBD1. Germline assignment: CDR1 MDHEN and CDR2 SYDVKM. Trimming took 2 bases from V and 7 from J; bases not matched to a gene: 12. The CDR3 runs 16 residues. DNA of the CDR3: TGTGCCAGCAGTTTAGGACAGGGTAAAGGCAGCGTTGAAGCTTTCTTT. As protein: CASSLGQGKGSVEAFF. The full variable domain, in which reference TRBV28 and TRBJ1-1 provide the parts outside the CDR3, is DVKVTQSSRYLVKRTGEKVFLECVQDMDHENMFWYRQDPGLGLRLIYFSYDVKMKEKGDIPEGYSVSREKKERFSLILESASTNQTSMYLCASSLGQGKGSVEAFFGQGTRLTVV.